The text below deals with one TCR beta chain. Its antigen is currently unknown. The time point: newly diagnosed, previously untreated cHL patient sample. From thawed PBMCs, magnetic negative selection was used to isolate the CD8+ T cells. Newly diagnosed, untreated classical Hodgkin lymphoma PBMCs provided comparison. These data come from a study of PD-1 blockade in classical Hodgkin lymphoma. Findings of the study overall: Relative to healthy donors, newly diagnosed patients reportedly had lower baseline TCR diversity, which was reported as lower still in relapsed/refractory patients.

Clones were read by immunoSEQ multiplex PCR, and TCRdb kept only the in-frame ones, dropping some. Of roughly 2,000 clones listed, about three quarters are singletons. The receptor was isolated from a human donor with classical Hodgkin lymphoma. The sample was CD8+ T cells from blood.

The CDR3 region is CASSLRTGDRLNYGYTF. The CDR3 DNA is TGTGCCAGCAGCTTACGGACAGGGGACCGTCTTAACTATGGCTACACCTTC. The gene calls are TRBV7-9 and TRBJ1-2; 9 bases align to TRBD1. The CDR3 length is 17 residues. Germline loops: CDR1 SEHNR, CDR2 FQNEAQ (reference sequence). V trimming: 2 bases; J trimming: 1 base; junction bases outside the gene matches: 8.